This record covers a single T cell receptor (beta chain). Using RNA transcripts as the source, TCR beta CDR3 regions were amplified. Researchers ran a first-round RT-PCR on the TCR CDR3 using the HTBI primer set. TCRdb re-analysed the multiplex PCR reads in MiXCR, keeping a single row per CDR3 protein. This table has hundreds of thousands of distinct CDR3 sequences, less than 45% appearing once. The data belong to a study of T cells in Graves' hyperthyroidism and ophthalmopathy. The CDR3 spans 15 residues. The germline V gene has CDR1 ENHRY and CDR2 SYGVKD. The ends were cut back, 0 bases at V and 5 bases at J, with 10 bases in the middle.

The sequenced sample was peripheral blood or thyroid tissue (not recorded which). This receptor was identified in an adult man with Graves' disease, either hyperthyroidism or ophthalmopathy (not recorded which). V gene TRBV10-3 combines with J gene TRBJ1-4; perhaps TRBD1 as D (5 bases). CDR3 loop: CAISESQGMNEKLFF. Written as DNA, the CDR3 is TGTGCCATCAGTGAGTCGCAGGGAATGAATGAAAAACTGTTTTTT.